Each of the 25 T cell receptor beta chains below was sequenced from the same sample in a study of OX40 agonist ivuxolimab in advanced cancers. Assay used: immunoSEQ multiplex PCR; TCRdb lists only in-frame clones, some missing. The data contain 77,000 or so clones, less than 95% of them seen just once; the ten biggest clones take up more than 1.5%. The source material was CD4+ or CD8+ T cells sorted from blood, sampled in a trial of the OX40 agonist ivuxolimab. The receptors come from an adult with an advanced solid tumor such as melanoma, head and neck, liver or kidney cancer.

The gene calls are TRBV7-2 and TRBJ1-1; 7 bases fit TRBD1. Germline V gene sequence: CDR1 SGHTA, CDR2 FQGNSA. The CDR3 runs 16 residues. V shed 3 bases, J shed 8 bases, and the junction held 15 bases outside the gene matches. In DNA, the CDR3 is TGTGCCAGCAGCTTGGGGCTTGTCCAGGGGGGGTCCGAAGCTTTCTTT. It yields the protein CASSLGLVQGGSEAFF.

The chain links TRBV5-1 to TRBJ2-5; 7 nucleotides align to TRBD1. This CDR3 spans 14 amino acids. V gave up 3 bases and J gave up 3 bases; unmatched junction bases: 5. The germline CDR1 and CDR2 sequences are SGHRS and YFSETQ. The CDR3 region has the DNA TGCGCCAGCAGCTACAGGGGCGACGAAGAGACCCAGTACTTC. This codes for CASSYRGDEETQYF.

Comments on this clone: Other DNA sequences of this sample code for an identical CDR3. The chain carries TRBV2 and TRBJ1-5; TRBD1 matches at 7 bases. Trimming cost V 6 bases and J 7 bases; bases outside gene matches: 6. From germline, CDR1 is SNHLY and CDR2 FYNNEI. The CDR3 runs to 13 residues. In nucleotides, the CDR3 is TGTGCCAGCAGAGGACAGGTCATACAGCCCCAGCATTTT. Residues: CASRGQVIQPQHF.

The V gene is TRBV6-4, the J gene TRBJ2-2; a weak D match, TRBD1 (7 bases). The CDR3 runs 17 residues. Trimming removed 5 bases at V and 5 bases at J, with 21 bases between. The germline V gene has CDR1 MRHNA and CDR2 SNTAGT. CDR3 coding DNA: TGTGCCAGCAGTCCCGGACAGGAGGGGTTGAGGACCGGGGAGCTGTTTTTT. Translation gives CASSPGQEGLRTGELFF.

This chain connects TRBV9 to TRBJ2-7, with 13 bases matching TRBD2. The J segment lost 3 bases and the V segment lost 3 bases, leaving 3 bases of the junction unmatched. Germline CDR1 and CDR2: SGDLS and YYNGEE. This CDR3 region has 15 residues. The CDR3 loop reads CASSGGLAGLYEQYF. CDR3 in DNA: TGTGCCAGCAGCGGGGGACTAGCGGGACTCTACGAGCAGTACTTC.

The table lists this clone with a count of one. The V and J genes are TRBV28 and TRBJ1-1; 8 nucleotides agree with TRBD1. V lost 2 bases and J lost 5; bases outside the gene matches: 7. CDR3 size: 15 residues. Germline V gene lookup returns CDR1 MDHEN and CDR2 SYDVKM. CDR3 coding DNA: TGTGCCAGCAGTTTAGCGGACAGGGACGGTACTGAAGCTTTCTTT. This sequence encodes CASSLADRDGTEAFF.

V gene TRBV6-6 combines with J gene TRBJ1-4; maybe TRBD1 (6 bases). There are 14 residues in the CDR3. V was clipped by 5 bases and J by 8 bases, with 15 bases between them. Germline CDR1 is MNHNY and CDR2 is SVGAGI (reference sequence). The CDR3 DNA reads TGTGCCAGCAGTACGACAGGATCTGGGGAAAAACTGTTTTTT. It yields the protein CASSTTGSGEKLFF.

V is TRBV7-9 and J is TRBJ2-3; D remains unclear. Germline CDR1 SEHNR, CDR2 FQNEAQ (reference sequence). Trimming took 5 bases from V and 2 from J, leaving 2 bases between them. The CDR3 runs 11 residues. This chain's CDR3 is CASSDTDTQYF. In DNA, the CDR3 is TGTGCCAGCAGCGACACAGATACGCAGTATTTT.

The V call is TRBV23-1, the J call TRBJ2-6; 7 positions agree with TRBD1. TRBV23-1 counts as an open reading frame of uncertain function. The CDR3 is 19 amino acids. V trimming: 0 bases; J trimming: 0 bases; junction bases outside the gene matches: 8. CDR3 residues: CASSQSEGAALSGANVLTF. CDR3 coding DNA: TGCGCCAGCAGTCAATCCGAGGGGGCGGCTCTCTCTGGGGCCAACGTCCTGACTTTC.

The V and J genes are TRBV6-1 and TRBJ1-2; D is ambiguous. This CDR3 is 11 amino acids long. V dropped 6 bases and J dropped 8 bases, with 10 bases sitting between them. Germline assignment: CDR1 MNHNS and CDR2 SASEGT. CDR3 sequence (DNA): TGTGCCAGCAGGACTAATGACGGCTACACCTTC. Encoded protein: CASRTNDGYTF.

The chain has TRBV29-1 and TRBJ1-2, with a possible D match to TRBD1 (6 bases). CDR1 is SQVTM, CDR2 ANQGSEA, per germline. V was trimmed by 7 bases and J by 5 bases, leaving 14 bases between them. The CDR3 contains 12 residues. In DNA form, the CDR3 reads TGCAGCGCCTTAGGGGGTTCGTATGGCTACACCTTC. Translation gives CSALGGSYGYTF.

The J gene is TRBJ2-7, the V gene TRBV19; 10 bases fit TRBD1. With 9 bases clipped from V and 3 bases from J, the junction kept 5 bases outside the gene matches. The CDR3 is 13 amino acids. CDR1 is LNHDA, CDR2 SQIVND, per germline (reference sequence). This chain's CDR3 is CASGTGVSYEQYF. CDR3 sequence (DNA): TGTGCCAGCGGGACAGGGGTAAGCTACGAGCAGTACTTC.

In nucleotides, the CDR3 is TGTGCCAGCCTCGAACTCACAGATACGCAGTATTTT. Protein product: CASLELTDTQYF. This chain uses TRBV7-8 with TRBJ2-3; D is ambiguous. CDR3 length: 12 amino acids. The V end was cut by 8 bases, the J end by 2 bases, with 8 bases between. CDR1 and CDR2 (germline): SGHVS, FQNEAQ.

The chain is built from TRBV6-5 and TRBJ2-3; 11 nucleotides agree with TRBD2. Trimming at V came to 6 bases and at J to 9 bases, leaving 8 bases not matched to a gene. Germline CDR1 is MNHEY and CDR2 is SVGAGI. This CDR3 is 14 amino acids long. CDR3 sequence reads: CASRPTSGGRTQYF. The CDR3 nucleotides are TGTGCCAGCAGACCCACTAGCGGGGGTAGGACGCAGTATTTT.

This clone was recorded only once. The chain has TRBV4-1 and TRBJ1-2; no firm D call. V was pared by 0 bases and J by 3 bases, with 2 bases between. This CDR3 spans 12 amino acids. Looked up from germline, CDR1 is MGHRA and CDR2 is YSYEKL. CDR3 region: CASSQEDYGYTF. The CDR3 DNA is TGCGCCAGCAGCCAAGAGGACTATGGCTACACCTTC.

Only a few counts were recorded for this clone. V gene TRBV7-8 combines with J gene TRBJ2-5; 8 bases are a match to TRBD1. The CDR3 is 15 residues long. CDR1 SGHVS and CDR2 FQNEAQ come from the germline V gene. The junction had 11 bases not matched to a gene; V was cut back by 5 bases and J by 6 bases. In nucleotides, the CDR3 is TGTGCCAGCAGCATCTCGACAGGGGTCATGAAGACCCAGTACTTC. It specifies CASSISTGVMKTQYF. Full variable domain (missing parts from reference TRBV7-8 and TRBJ2-5): GAGVSQSPRYKVAKRGQDVALRCDPISGHVSLFWYQQALGQGPEFLTYFQNEAQLDKSGLPSDRFFAERPEGSVSTLKIQRTQQEDSAVYLCASSISTGVMKTQYFGPGTRLLVL.

The J gene is TRBJ2-5, the V gene TRBV7-6; D may correspond to TRBD1 or TRBD2 (5 bases each). The V gene lost 1 base and the J gene lost 5 bases, with 8 bases spanning the gap. Germline V CDR1 and CDR2: SGHVS, FNYEAQ. The CDR3 contains 13 residues. The CDR3 is CASSLGQRETQYF. For the CDR3, the DNA is TGTGCCAGCAGCTTAGGACAGCGGGAGACCCAGTACTTC.

J is TRBJ2-5 and V is TRBV11-2; no reliable D call. The CDR3 is 14 residues long. V lost 5 bases, J lost 2 bases, and 12 bases lay in between. The germline CDR1 and CDR2 sequences are SGHAT and FQNNGV. The CDR3 coding sequence is TGTGCCAGCAGCGCCCTTAGGATACAAGAGACCCAGTACTTC. As protein: CASSALRIQETQYF.

The V gene is TRBV7-9, the J gene TRBJ2-7, with D perhaps TRBD1 or TRBD2 (5 bases each). CDR1 and CDR2 from the germline V gene are SEHNR and FQNEAQ (reference sequence). The CDR3 runs 15 residues. Trimming pared 1 base from V and 5 bases from J, leaving 15 bases between. The CDR3 spells CASSLVQGPPNEQYF. The CDR3 coding sequence is TGTGCCAGCAGCTTAGTCCAGGGACCCCCCAACGAGCAGTACTTC.

This clone was counted once. The CDR3: CASSLGGPRDQPQHF. In nucleotides, the CDR3 is TGTGCCAGCAGCTTAGGGGGGCCTAGGGATCAGCCCCAGCATTTT. The rearrangement joins TRBV7-2 to TRBJ1-5; weak D call: TRBD1 (6 bases). V lost 1 base and J 5 bases, leaving 12 bases between the germline ends. Germline V lookup: CDR1 SGHTA, CDR2 FQGNSA. The CDR3 is 15 residues long.

The chain employs TRBV5-1 and TRBJ1-4; maybe TRBD1 (5 bases). Germline CDR1 is SGHRS and CDR2 is YFSETQ. Trimming left V 0 bases short and J 5 bases short, with 11 bases between. The CDR3 totals 15 residues. The CDR3 sequence is CASSLARTRNEKLFF. DNA of the CDR3: TGCGCCAGCAGCTTGGCCCGGACAAGGAATGAAAAACTGTTTTTT.

CDR3: CASRQGVTGELFF. The CDR3 DNA reads TGTGCCAGCCGACAGGGGGTGACCGGGGAGCTGTTTTTT. The gene calls are TRBV6-1 and TRBJ2-2, with 9 bases lining up with TRBD1. CDR1 and CDR2 (germline): MNHNS, SASEGT. This CDR3 region has 13 residues. The junction had 3 bases not matched to a gene; V was cut back by 8 bases and J by 5 bases.

The chain combines TRBV9 with TRBJ2-1; TRBD2 matches at 14 bases. V lost 4 bases, J lost 5 bases, and 5 bases stayed unmatched. This CDR3 spans 16 amino acids. Per the germline V gene, CDR1 is SGDLS and CDR2 is YYNGEE. CDR3 DNA: TGTGCCAGCAGCACGACTAGCGGGGGGGAAGACAATGAGCAGTTCTTC. Translating gives CASSTTSGGEDNEQFF. The full variable domain, its missing parts supplied by reference TRBV9 and TRBJ2-1, is DSGVTQTPKHLITATGQRVTLRCSPRSGDLSVYWYQQSLDQGLQFLIQYYNGEERAKGNILERFSAQQFPDLHSELNLSSLELGDSALYFCASSTTSGGEDNEQFFGPGTRLTVL.

The chain couples TRBV7-2 to TRBJ2-7; 7 bases align to TRBD2. Germline V gene lookup returns CDR1 SGHTA and CDR2 FQGNSA. The CDR3 contains 15 residues. V trimming: 5 bases; J trimming: 4 bases; junction bases outside the gene matches: 11. The CDR3: CASSHYLGGTYEQYF. The CDR3, as DNA: TGTGCCAGCAGCCATTATTTGGGAGGGACTTACGAGCAGTACTTC. Variable domain in full (rest from reference TRBV7-2 and TRBJ2-7): GAGVSQSPSNKVTEKGKDVELRCDPISGHTALYWYRQSLGQGLEFLIYFQGNSAPDKSGLPSDRFSAERTGGSVSTLTIQRTQQEDSAVYLCASSHYLGGTYEQYFGPGTRLTVT.

The chain links TRBV10-3 to TRBJ1-2, with D unresolved. Per the germline V gene, CDR1 is ENHRY and CDR2 is SYGVKD. Deletions cut 0 bases from V and 4 bases from J, with 9 bases between. The CDR3 totals 14 residues. For the CDR3, the DNA is TGTGCCATCAGTGAGTCTGGCAGCTTCTATGGCTACACCTTC. This translates into CAISESGSFYGYTF.